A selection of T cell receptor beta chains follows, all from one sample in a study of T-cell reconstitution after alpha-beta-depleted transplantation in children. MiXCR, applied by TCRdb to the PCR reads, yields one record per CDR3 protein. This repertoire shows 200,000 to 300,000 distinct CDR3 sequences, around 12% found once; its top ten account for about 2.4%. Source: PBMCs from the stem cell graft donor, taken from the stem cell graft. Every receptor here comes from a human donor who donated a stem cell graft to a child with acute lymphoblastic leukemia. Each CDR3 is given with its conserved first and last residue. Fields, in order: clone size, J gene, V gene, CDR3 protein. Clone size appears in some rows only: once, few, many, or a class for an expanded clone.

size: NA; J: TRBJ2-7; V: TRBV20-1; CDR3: CSAQWGPYEQYF
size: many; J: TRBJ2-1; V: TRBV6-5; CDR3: CASSYSVIPGQGLQVQFF
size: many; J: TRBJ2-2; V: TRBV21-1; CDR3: CASSKKSPWDRVRTGELFF
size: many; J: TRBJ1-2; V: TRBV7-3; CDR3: CASSLGVEGHGYTF
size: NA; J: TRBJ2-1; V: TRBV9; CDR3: CASSVGPSSYNEQFF
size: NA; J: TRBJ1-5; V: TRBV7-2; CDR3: CASSLDGIGNQPQHF
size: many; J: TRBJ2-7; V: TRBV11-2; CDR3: CASSQRGEQYF
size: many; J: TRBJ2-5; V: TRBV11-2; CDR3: CASSLGVAGGGGQETQYF
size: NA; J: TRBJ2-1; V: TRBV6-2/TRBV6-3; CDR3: CASSYSRLAGGIWSEQFF
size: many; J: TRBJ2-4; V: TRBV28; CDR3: CASSLSTVRSKNIQYF
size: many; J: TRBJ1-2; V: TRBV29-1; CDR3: CSVGDSRGYTF
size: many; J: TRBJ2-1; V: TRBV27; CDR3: CASSPAVTGTLAYNEQFF
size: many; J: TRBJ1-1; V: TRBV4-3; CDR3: CASSQDSYGGETEAFF
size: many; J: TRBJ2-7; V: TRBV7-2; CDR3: CASSLWSYEQYF
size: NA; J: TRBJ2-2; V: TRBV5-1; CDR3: CASSPRRGTGADGELFF
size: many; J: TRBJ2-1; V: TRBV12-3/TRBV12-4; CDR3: CASRRRGQGANEQFF
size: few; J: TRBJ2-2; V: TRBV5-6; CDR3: CASTYGTLNTGELFF
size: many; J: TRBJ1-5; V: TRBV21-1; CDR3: CASSPRHPYSNQPQHF
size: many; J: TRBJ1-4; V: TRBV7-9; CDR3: CASSSSTGLEKLFF
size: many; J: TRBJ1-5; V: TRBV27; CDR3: CASRQGGQPQHF